Described below is a single TCR beta chain sequence and its context. Its antigen is unknown. Each cDNA got a UMI-containing oligo ligated at its 3' end. An equimolar mix of RC1.1 and RC1.2 primed the beta chain across TRBC1 and TRBC2. Each CDR3 protein is one row after TCRdb ran MiXCR on the UMI-ligation and nested PCR reads. The data show 25,000 to 35,000 distinct CDR3 sequences, with 10% seen just once and roughly 10% held by the top ten. The data stem from a study of quantifying T cell responses using KT2 cells. Looking at the study overall: RNA was reverse transcribed with TCR alpha and beta constant-region primers.

Germline V CDR1 and CDR2: KGHSH, LQKENI. The CDR3 loop spans 14 amino acids. V was cut by 2 bases and J by 5 bases, with 12 bases left in between. Study-wide findings and caveats: KT2 sequence counts showed saturation when very many KT2 cells were spiked in.

The sample comprised PBMCs spiked with cells of the T cell clone KT2. V gene TRBV18 combines with J gene TRBJ1-1; D remains ambiguous. The TCR comes from a human donor. CDR3 amino acids: CASSPTASVTEAFF. The CDR3 nucleotides are TGTGCCAGCTCACCAACAGCTTCTGTAACTGAAGCTTTCTTT.